This is a list of T cell receptor beta chains from one sample in a study of blood T cell repertoires in COVID-19. Method: immunoSEQ multiplex PCR; TCRdb's copy keeps in-frame clones and lacks some. The sample lists around 140,000 clones, 60% to 80% seen once, with 2.5% to 3% in the top ten. The sample was PBMCs or T cells enriched from blood (not recorded which). These receptors all stem from a woman aged 45-60 years who had recovered from COVID-19. The CDR3 runs from the conserved cysteine through the conserved F or W. The D gene is left open where the match is weak. Only some rows state a clone size, as once, few, many or a class for expanded clones.

J | D | size | V | DNA | CDR3
TRBJ1-5 | - | - | TRBV18 | TGTGCCAGCTCACCAACCACCGGGGTCGGGAGCAATCAGCCCCAGCATTTT | CASSPTTGVGSNQPQHF
TRBJ2-3 | TRBD2 | - | TRBV5-4 | TGTGCCAGCAGCTTGTCACTAGCGGGAGGATCAGATACGCAGTATTTT | CASSLSLAGGSDTQYF
TRBJ1-2 | - | - | TRBV12-3/TRBV12-4 | TGTGCCAGCAGCTCAGGGTCCTATGGCTACACCTTC | CASSSGSYGYTF
TRBJ2-3 | TRBD1 | - | TRBV12-5 | TGTGCTAGTGCCGACCTACCGGGACAGGTCGCGCAGTATTTT | CASADLPGQVAQYF
TRBJ2-3 | TRBD2 | - | TRBV13 | TGTGCCAGCAGCCACCGTGGGACTAGCGGGGGGTTATACACAGATACGCAGTATTTT | CASSHRGTSGGLYTDTQYF
TRBJ2-7 | - | - | TRBV2 | TGTGCCAGCAGCCTCGCCAGGACTACCTACGAGCAGTACTTC | CASSLARTTYEQYF
TRBJ1-1 | - | few | TRBV5-6 | TGTGCCAGCAGCAATAAAGCACCACAGGGCCGGGGTGAAGCTTTCTTT | CASSNKAPQGRGEAFF
TRBJ2-5 | - | once | TRBV19 | TGTGCCAGTAGTATGGGGACTTCCCCCCGAGAGACCCAGTACTTC | CASSMGTSPRETQYF
TRBJ2-3 | - | once | TRBV10-3 | TGTGCCTTCCGGGACACCGGCACAGATACGCAGTATTTT | CAFRDTGTDTQYF
TRBJ1-4 | TRBD1 | few | TRBV27 | TGTGCCAGCAGTTTAGGGACAGGGGGCAGAGAAAAACTGTTTTTT | CASSLGTGGREKLFF
TRBJ2-7 | - | once | TRBV10-3 | TGTGCCATCAGTGGCCTTGAGGACAGTTCCTACGAGCAGTACTTC | CAISGLEDSSYEQYF
TRBJ1-6 | TRBD1 | - | TRBV5-5 | TGTGCCAGCAGCTTGGTTCCAGGGACAGATTCACCCCTCCACTTT | CASSLVPGTDSPLHF
TRBJ2-1 | TRBD2 | - | TRBV2 | TGTGCCAGCAGCCCCGGGACTAGCGGGGGAGGGTACAATGAGCAGTTCTTC | CASSPGTSGGGYNEQFF
TRBJ2-3 | - | - | TRBV14 | TGTGCCAGCAGCCGACAGGCTTTCACAGATACGCAGTATTTT | CASSRQAFTDTQYF
TRBJ2-2 | TRBD2 | - | TRBV5-1 | TGCGCCAGCAGCTTACAGACTAGCGGGGGGACGAACACCGGGGAGCTGTTTTTT | CASSLQTSGGTNTGELFF
TRBJ1-1 | TRBD1 | few | TRBV5-5 | TGTGCCAGCAGCCAACACGACAGGGTTGAAGCTTTCTTT | CASSQHDRVEAFF
TRBJ1-2 | - | - | TRBV13 | TGTGCCAGCAGCACCGCCCGGGACAATTCCTATGGCTACACCTTC | CASSTARDNSYGYTF
TRBJ1-5 | - | medium-sized | TRBV5-1 | TGCGCCAGCAGCTTGGTACCTGAGTATCAGCCCCAGCATTTT | CASSLVPEYQPQHF
TRBJ1-2 | - | - | TRBV18 | TGTGCCAGCTCACCCCCGGGGGGGCGAGGATATGGCTACACCTTC | CASSPPGGRGYGYTF
TRBJ1-5 | TRBD1 | once | TRBV19 | TGTGCCAGTAGTCGGAACAGGGGGCGAGTCAATCAGCCCCAGCATTTT | CASSRNRGRVNQPQHF
TRBJ1-4 | - | few | TRBV3-1/TRBV3-2 | TGTGCCAGCAGCCAAGACGGAAATCGGCGGCTGTTTTTT | CASSQDGNRRLFF
TRBJ1-2 | TRBD1 | - | TRBV19 | TGTGCCAACCTCGCCCCCCGGACAGGCTATGGCTACACCTTC | CANLAPRTGYGYTF
TRBJ2-7 | TRBD1 | - | TRBV30 | TGTGCCTGGAGTGTAGGGCAGGGGGAAACCTACGAGCAGTACTTC | CAWSVGQGETYEQYF
TRBJ1-3 | - | - | TRBV4-1 | TGCGCCAGCAGCCAGTTTTATACTGCGGGAAACACCATATATTTT | CASSQFYTAGNTIYF